The text below deals with one TCR beta chain. Its cognate antigen is unknown. This entry comes from a study of identical twins. Points from the study as a whole: Monozygotic twin pairs showed more out-of-frame TCR alpha sharing than models estimated. Zero-insertion analyses might be partly confounded by invariant T cells like MAIT and iNKT. Twins' surplus sharing was weaker for beta out-of-frame sequences. Fewer insertions characterized abundant cord blood beta clonotypes, whereas memory repertoires showed none.

Each CDR3 protein gets one entry after TCRdb re-called the 5' RACE reads with MiXCR. The repertoire has about 490,000 distinct CDR3 sequences, about 15% of them found once; the top ten carry 0.44%. The same data also contributed to another study, on yellow fever vaccine responses in identical twins.

The sample was CD4+ T cells sorted from blood. The TCR comes from a woman aged 18-29 years in good health.

The CDR3 DNA reads as TGCAGTGCTAGTGGGACAGGGGAGTCCTACGAGCAGTACTTC. It yields the protein CSASGTGESYEQYF. The chain combines TRBV20-1 with TRBJ2-7; 10 bases align to TRBD1. The CDR3 totals 14 residues. Germline CDR1 is DFQATT and CDR2 is SNEGSKA (reference sequence). The trim removed 3 bases at V and 1 base at J, leaving 3 bases unmatched.